The 5 T cell receptor beta chains reported below all come from one sample, sequenced in a study of T cells after yellow fever vaccination (dated by TCRdb to 2018 to 2020). Library generation was performed with 5' RACE. TCRdb lists the instrument as Illumina HiSeq 2500. TCRdb took the public reads, trimmed them with fastp at Q25, ran MiXCR for clone calling and kept in-frame beta chains. Every CDR3 protein is listed once, alongside the most common genes and DNA of its rows. The sample table lists about 360,000 distinct CDR3 sequences, under 7.5% of them with a count of one. The ten largest clones represent about 15% of the sample. The treatment or condition label on this specimen signifies: live attenuated yellow fever vaccine strain. This specimen consisted of PBMCs, obtained 5 days after the yellow fever booster vaccination. The receptors stem from a man aged 25 to 40 who received the YFV17D yellow fever vaccine.

This clonotype has only a few counts. The rearrangement uses TRBV11-3 and TRBJ2-2; D gene unclear. CDR1 and CDR2 (germline): SGHNT, YENEEA. Trimming cost V 7 bases and J 7 bases, with 13 bases left between them. The CDR3 sequence is 13 residues long. CDR3 sequence (DNA): TGTGCCAGCATACCCAAGGGAATCGGGGAGCTGTTTTTT. This codes for CASIPKGIGELFF.

In this sample, this clonotype turned up a few times. The rearrangement links TRBV5-1 to TRBJ2-3, with D tentatively TRBD1 (5 bases). V gave up 5 bases and J gave up 3 bases, with 13 bases separating them. This CDR3 comprises 14 residues. Germline V gives CDR1 SGHRS, CDR2 YFSETQ. CDR3 residues: CASRTQGMTDTQYF. CDR3 nucleotide sequence: TGCGCCAGCAGGACTCAGGGAATGACAGATACGCAGTATTTT.

This clonotype was seen at least ten times. The chain carries TRBV19 and TRBJ2-3; D is unclear. Germline-derived CDR1 and CDR2 are LNHDA and SQIVND (reference sequence). Between the trimmed V and J ends, which lost 2 bases and 2 bases, there was a span of 8 bases. The CDR3 runs 14 residues. This chain's CDR3 is CASSIQQATDTQYF. In DNA, the CDR3 is TGTGCCAGTAGTATACAGCAGGCCACAGATACGCAGTATTTT. The complete variable domain, with remaining parts taken from reference TRBV19 and TRBJ2-3, reads DGGITQSPKYLFRKEGQNVTLSCEQNLNHDAMYWYRQDPGQGLRLIYYSQIVNDFQKGDIAEGYSVSREKKESFPLTVTSAQKNPTAFYLCASSIQQATDTQYFGPGTRLTVL.

There are many counts of this clonotype. The chain couples TRBV29-1 to TRBJ2-1, with 13 bases matching TRBD2. Germline trimming cut 6 bases from V and 8 bases from J; bases unmatched to any gene: 13. The CDR3 length is 16 residues. Looked up from germline, CDR1 is SQVTM and CDR2 is ANQGSEA. In DNA, the CDR3 is TGCAGCGTCACAAACCGGGGACTAGCGGGAAGCTATGAGCAGTTCTTC. It yields the protein CSVTNRGLAGSYEQFF.

This clonotype has only a few counts. This rearrangement joins TRBV20-1 to TRBJ2-1, with 13 positions matching TRBD2. CDR1 DFQATT and CDR2 SNEGSKA come from the germline V gene (reference sequence). V trimming: 6 bases; J trimming: 8 bases; junction bases outside the gene matches: 10. The CDR3 has 15 amino acids. In nucleotides, the CDR3 is TGCAGTGCAATACCGGGACTAGCGGGAAGAGATGAGCAGTTCTTC. The encoded protein is CSAIPGLAGRDEQFF.